This record looks at one TCR beta chain sequence and its context. Its antigen is unknown. About 0.5 to 1 ug RNA was reverse transcribed with random hexamers. TCRdb reprocessed the immunoSEQ multiplex PCR reads with MiXCR, giving one entry per CDR3 protein. The table has 120,000 or so distinct CDR3 sequences, around 94% seen once; the top ten hold around 0.21%. The sample originates from a study of CD8 T cells in Susac syndrome. For the study at large: Patients with Susac syndrome were therapy-naive, treated with corticosteroids, or treated with intravenous immunoglobulin alone when blood was collected.

The CDR3 contains 17 residues. CDR1 and CDR2 from the germline V gene are SGHVS and FQNEAQ. J gave up 4 bases and V 0 bases, and 6 bases lay outside the gene matches. TEMRA cells were FACS-enriched, unlike CD8+ and CD4+ T cells, which were negatively isolated. Study findings and constraints: The TCR sequencing and HLA analysis in the study involved a relatively small number of individuals, as the study acknowledged. CD8+ clonal expansion in Susac peaked in TEMRA cells and active patients.

V gene TRBV7-8 combines with J gene TRBJ2-5; the match to TRBD2 covers 12 bases. The source of this sequence is a human donor with Susac syndrome. The material sequenced was CD8+ T cells from PBMCs. The CDR3 DNA follows: TGTGCCAGCAGCTTAGCCCTAGCGGGGGGGCCGGGAGAGACCCAGTACTTC. As protein: CASSLALAGGPGETQYF.